The rows below give T cell receptor beta chains drawn from one sample of a study of T cell changes during pregnancy in multiple sclerosis. Profiling relied on immunoSEQ multiplex PCR, and the TCRdb table lists in-frame clones only, not all of them. Among about 52,000 clones, roughly 92% were seen once, and the ten largest hold more than 0.7%. This specimen was CD4+ T cells from peripheral blood mononuclear cells, taken in the third trimester of pregnancy. All receptors derive from a female donor with multiple sclerosis, enrolled in a pregnancy study. Each CDR3 is given with its conserved first and last residue. The D gene is left open where the match is weak. Size is stated for part of the rows, as once, few or many counts, or as a class when the clone is expanded.

v_call: TRBV7-2
clone_size: NA
d_call: NA
j_call: TRBJ2-7
cdr3_aa: CASSLEGGLSSYEQYF
cdr3_nt: TGTGCCAGCAGCTTAGAGGGGGGGCTTAGCTCCTACGAGCAGTACTTC

v_call: TRBV19
clone_size: NA
d_call: NA
j_call: TRBJ2-3
cdr3_aa: CASSIGIDTQYF
cdr3_nt: TGTGCCAGTAGTATTGGCATAGATACGCAGTATTTT

v_call: TRBV6-6
clone_size: NA
d_call: TRBD2
j_call: TRBJ2-4
cdr3_aa: CASRTGGTKNIQYF
cdr3_nt: TGTGCCAGCAGAACCGGGGGGACCAAAAACATTCAGTACTTC

v_call: TRBV27
clone_size: NA
d_call: NA
j_call: TRBJ1-1
cdr3_aa: CASSLRVTNTEAFF
cdr3_nt: TGTGCCAGCAGCCTCAGGGTAACGAACACTGAAGCTTTCTTT

v_call: TRBV18
clone_size: NA
d_call: NA
j_call: TRBJ1-4
cdr3_aa: CASSPERTRINEKLFF
cdr3_nt: TGTGCCAGCTCACCGGAACGTACCAGGATTAATGAAAAACTGTTTTTT

v_call: TRBV10-3
clone_size: NA
d_call: TRBD1
j_call: TRBJ2-2
cdr3_aa: CAIRGGTGETGELFF
cdr3_nt: TGTGCCATCAGGGGCGGGACAGGGGAAACCGGGGAGCTGTTTTTT

v_call: TRBV23-1
clone_size: NA
d_call: NA
j_call: TRBJ1-5
cdr3_aa: CASSRKWLGNQPQHF
cdr3_nt: TGCGCCAGCAGCCGCAAGTGGCTGGGCAATCAGCCCCAGCATTTT

v_call: TRBV29-1
clone_size: once
d_call: NA
j_call: TRBJ2-5
cdr3_aa: CSVEDPGEETQYF
cdr3_nt: TGCAGCGTTGAAGACCCAGGGGAAGAGACCCAGTACTTC

v_call: TRBV9
clone_size: NA
d_call: TRBD2
j_call: TRBJ2-1
cdr3_aa: CASSGPGLAYNEQFF
cdr3_nt: TGTGCCAGCAGCGGTCCGGGACTAGCATACAATGAGCAGTTCTTC

v_call: TRBV4-2
clone_size: NA
d_call: NA
j_call: TRBJ2-5
cdr3_aa: CASSQVEGVSETQYF
cdr3_nt: TGTGCCAGCAGCCAAGTGGAAGGGGTAAGTGAGACCCAGTACTTC

v_call: TRBV25-1
clone_size: NA
d_call: TRBD1
j_call: TRBJ1-1
cdr3_aa: CASSDRASRGRGNTEAFF
cdr3_nt: TGTGCCAGCAGTGATAGAGCCAGCAGGGGGCGAGGGAACACTGAAGCTTTCTTT

v_call: TRBV6-1
clone_size: NA
d_call: NA
j_call: TRBJ1-2
cdr3_aa: CASSEEAGAAYGYTF
cdr3_nt: TGTGCCAGCAGTGAAGAAGCAGGGGCGGCCTATGGCTACACCTTC

v_call: TRBV19
clone_size: NA
d_call: NA
j_call: TRBJ1-1
cdr3_aa: CASSPQEADEAFF
cdr3_nt: TGTGCCAGTAGTCCCCAGGAGGCAGACGAAGCTTTCTTT

v_call: TRBV2
clone_size: NA
d_call: NA
j_call: TRBJ1-2
cdr3_aa: CASSFGDLFYGYTF
cdr3_nt: TGTGCCAGCAGTTTTGGCGACTTGTTCTATGGCTACACCTTC

v_call: TRBV5-6
clone_size: NA
d_call: TRBD2
j_call: TRBJ2-2
cdr3_aa: CASSRSGGAGTGELFF
cdr3_nt: TGTGCCAGCAGCCGTAGCGGGGGGGCCGGGACCGGGGAGCTGTTTTTT

v_call: TRBV18
clone_size: NA
d_call: NA
j_call: TRBJ1-5
cdr3_aa: CASSYTGRNQPQHF
cdr3_nt: TGTGCCAGCTCATATACAGGGCGGAATCAGCCCCAGCATTTT

v_call: TRBV29-1
clone_size: NA
d_call: TRBD1
j_call: TRBJ1-2
cdr3_aa: CSVIRGTGGRGYTF
cdr3_nt: TGCAGCGTCATCCGAGGGACAGGGGGTCGTGGCTACACCTTC

v_call: TRBV27
clone_size: once
d_call: NA
j_call: TRBJ1-2
cdr3_aa: CASSLSIDYGYTF
cdr3_nt: TGTGCCAGCAGTTTGTCCATTGACTATGGCTACACCTTC

v_call: TRBV9
clone_size: NA
d_call: NA
j_call: TRBJ1-6
cdr3_aa: CASSVGGRVEVSPLHF
cdr3_nt: TGTGCCAGCAGCGTAGGCGGGAGAGTGGAGGTATCACCCCTCCACTTT

v_call: TRBV9
clone_size: NA
d_call: TRBD1
j_call: TRBJ1-6
cdr3_aa: CASGGQYSPLHF
cdr3_nt: TGTGCCAGCGGGGGACAGTATTCACCCCTCCACTTT

v_call: TRBV9
clone_size: once
d_call: NA
j_call: TRBJ2-2
cdr3_aa: CASSVGGDLNTGELFF
cdr3_nt: TGTGCCAGCAGCGTAGGAGGAGACCTTAACACCGGGGAGCTGTTTTTT

v_call: TRBV29-1
clone_size: NA
d_call: NA
j_call: TRBJ2-1
cdr3_aa: CSVGGGSSYNEQFF
cdr3_nt: TGCAGCGTTGGAGGCGGCAGCTCCTACAATGAGCAGTTCTTC

v_call: TRBV19
clone_size: NA
d_call: TRBD2
j_call: TRBJ2-2
cdr3_aa: CASSIEAGGNTGELFF
cdr3_nt: TGTGCCAGTAGTATAGAAGCGGGGGGGAACACCGGGGAGCTGTTTTTT

v_call: TRBV7-2
clone_size: NA
d_call: NA
j_call: TRBJ1-1
cdr3_aa: CASSLLRGNTEAFF
cdr3_nt: TGTGCCAGCAGCTTATTGCGCGGGAACACTGAAGCTTTCTTT